This record covers a single T cell receptor beta chain. What it recognizes is unknown. This sample stems from a study of Ad26.COV2.S vaccination and SARS-CoV-2 variants. Study summary: Donor got 5x10^10 or 1x10^11 viral particles of Ad26.COV2.S. Notes on the study in general: The TCR breadth and depth analyses may have produced an underestimate of total T cell responses.

The CDR3 runs to 13 residues. V was shortened by 6 bases and J by 0 bases, with 8 bases between the two germline ends. Germline-derived CDR1 and CDR2 are SNHLY and FYNNEI. Stated treatment: roughly 18 received Ad26.COV2.S at low or high dose, single or two shots; 5 received placebo; per-sample allocation not given. Vaccine and placebo recipients were sampled on day 63 after the first injection. What was given as vaccine was an Ad26 vector encoding Wuhan-strain SARS-CoV-2 spike. Assay used: immunoSEQ multiplex PCR; TCRdb lists only in-frame clones, some missing. The table lists roughly 460,000 clones, 70% to 90% of them singletons.

Sequenced material: peripheral blood, taken in a trial of Ad26.COV2.S vaccine versus placebo. The rearrangement joins TRBV2 to TRBJ1-1; a possible D gene is TRBD1 (5 bases). This clonotype originated in a person between 18 and 60 years old who received the Ad26.COV2.S COVID-19 vaccine or a placebo. The CDR3 loop is CASRMTVNTEAFF. The DNA of the CDR3 is TGTGCCAGCAGGATGACAGTGAACACTGAAGCTTTCTTT.